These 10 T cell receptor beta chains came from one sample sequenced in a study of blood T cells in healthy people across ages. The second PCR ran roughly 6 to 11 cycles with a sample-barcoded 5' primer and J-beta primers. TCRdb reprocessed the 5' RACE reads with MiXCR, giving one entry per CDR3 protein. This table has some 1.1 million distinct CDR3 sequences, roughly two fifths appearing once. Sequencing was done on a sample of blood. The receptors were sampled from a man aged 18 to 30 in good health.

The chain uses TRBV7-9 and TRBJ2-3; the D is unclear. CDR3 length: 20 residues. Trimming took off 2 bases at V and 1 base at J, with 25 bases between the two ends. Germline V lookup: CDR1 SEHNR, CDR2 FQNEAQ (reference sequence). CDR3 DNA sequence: TGTGCCAGCAGCTTAAGGCCCCTCGTGTCTCCCAATTCTGGCACAGATACGCAGTATTTT. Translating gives CASSLRPLVSPNSGTDTQYF.

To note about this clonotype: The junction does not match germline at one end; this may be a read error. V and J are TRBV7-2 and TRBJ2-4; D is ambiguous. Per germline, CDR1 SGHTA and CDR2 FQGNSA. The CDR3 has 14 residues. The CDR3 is CVSSLAATKNIQYF. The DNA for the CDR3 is TGTGTCAGCAGCTTAGCCGCAACCAAAAACATTCAGTACTTC.

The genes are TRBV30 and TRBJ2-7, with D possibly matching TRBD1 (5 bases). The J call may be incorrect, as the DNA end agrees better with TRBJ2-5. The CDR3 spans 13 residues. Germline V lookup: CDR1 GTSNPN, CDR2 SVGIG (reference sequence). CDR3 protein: CAWSQGYKETQYF. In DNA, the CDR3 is TGTGCCTGGAGTCAGGGCTATAAAGAGACCCAGTACTTC.

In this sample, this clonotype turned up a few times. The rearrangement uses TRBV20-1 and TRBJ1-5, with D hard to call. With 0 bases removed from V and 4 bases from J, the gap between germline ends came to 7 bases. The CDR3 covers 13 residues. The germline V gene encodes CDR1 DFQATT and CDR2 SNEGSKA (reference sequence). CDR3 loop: CSAREGENQPQHF. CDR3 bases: TGCAGTGCTAGAGAGGGAGAAAATCAGCCCCAGCATTTT.

The CDR3 nucleotides read TGTGCCAGCAGCAAGGGACAGGGGAGGAAGCCCCAGCATTTT. It yields the protein CASSKGQGRKPQHF. V usage is TRBV21-1 and J usage is TRBJ1-5; TRBD1 is taken as the D call from the table, unchecked against the DNA. TRBV21-1 is a recognized pseudogene. The CDR3 has 14 residues.

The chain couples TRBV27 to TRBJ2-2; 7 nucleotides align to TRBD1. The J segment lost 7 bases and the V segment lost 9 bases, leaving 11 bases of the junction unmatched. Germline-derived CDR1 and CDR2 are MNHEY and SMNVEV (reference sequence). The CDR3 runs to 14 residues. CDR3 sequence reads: CASRDRDSHGELFF. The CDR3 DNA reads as TGTGCCAGTCGAGACAGGGACAGTCACGGGGAGCTGTTTTTT.

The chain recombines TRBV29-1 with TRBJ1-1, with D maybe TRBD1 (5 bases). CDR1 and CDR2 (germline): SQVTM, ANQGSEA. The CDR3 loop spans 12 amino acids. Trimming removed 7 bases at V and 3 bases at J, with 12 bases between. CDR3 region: CSATVMDTEAFF. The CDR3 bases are TGCAGCGCGACAGTTATGGACACTGAAGCTTTCTTT.

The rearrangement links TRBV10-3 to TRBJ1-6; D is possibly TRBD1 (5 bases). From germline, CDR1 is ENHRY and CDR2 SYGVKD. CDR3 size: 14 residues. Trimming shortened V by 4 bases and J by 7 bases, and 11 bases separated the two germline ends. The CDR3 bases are TGTGCCATCAGTGCCCAGGGAGAAAATTCACCCCTCCACTTT. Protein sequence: CAISAQGENSPLHF.

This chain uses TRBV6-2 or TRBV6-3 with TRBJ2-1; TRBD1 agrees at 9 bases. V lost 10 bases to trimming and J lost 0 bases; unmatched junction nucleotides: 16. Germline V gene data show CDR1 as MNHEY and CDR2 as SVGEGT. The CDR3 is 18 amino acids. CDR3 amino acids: CATRWDRADSFSYNEQFF. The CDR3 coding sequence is TGTGCCACCCGATGGGACAGGGCTGATTCTTTCTCCTACAATGAGCAGTTCTTC.

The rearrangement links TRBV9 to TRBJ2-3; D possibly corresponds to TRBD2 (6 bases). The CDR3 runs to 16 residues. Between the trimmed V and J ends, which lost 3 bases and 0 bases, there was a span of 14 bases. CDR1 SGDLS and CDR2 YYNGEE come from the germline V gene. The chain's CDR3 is CASSGTGGLSTDTQYF. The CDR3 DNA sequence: TGTGCCAGCAGCGGTACTGGGGGACTCAGCACAGATACGCAGTATTTT.